Below, 8 T cell receptor beta chains from the same sample are listed, as sequenced in a study of T cell repertoires in ileal Crohn's disease. Time point given: proximal margin of the surgical specimen (macroscopically non-inflamed). Using immunoSEQ multiplex PCR, the repertoire was profiled, and TCRdb retains in-frame clones only, with some absent. In the table there are more than 3,000 clones, around 63% of which are singletons. The sequencing input was ileal tissue. The receptors come from an adult with Crohn's disease.

The chain joins TRBV7-9 to TRBJ2-3, with a possible D match to TRBD1 (6 bases). The germline V and J ends were trimmed by 5 bases and 6 bases, with 15 bases remaining between them. CDR3 size: 14 residues. Germline V gives CDR1 SEHNR, CDR2 FQNEAQ (reference sequence). CDR3 nucleotides: TGTGCCAGCAGCCGAGCCCTGCAGGGGGATACGCAGTATTTT. It yields the protein CASSRALQGDTQYF.

The chain links TRBV9 to TRBJ2-1, with D perhaps TRBD1 (6 bases). The CDR3 length is 14 residues. Trimming left V 4 bases short and J 8 bases short, with 16 bases between. CDR1 is SGDLS, CDR2 YYNGEE, per germline. As DNA, the CDR3 is TGTGCCAGCAGCCTTCGACAGGCCCTCGATGAGCAGTTCTTC. It translates to CASSLRQALDEQFF.

About this clone itself: At one end the junction does not follow the germline gene, possibly because of a read error. This chain joins TRBV5-5 and TRBJ1-6; TRBD1 aligns across 7 bases. From germline, CDR1 is SGHKS and CDR2 YYEKEE (reference sequence). This CDR3 spans 16 amino acids. CDR3 residues: CASSRSGGSYNSPLHF. The CDR3 nucleotides read TGCGCCAGCAGCCGCTCAGGGGGGTCCTATAATTCACCCCTCCACTTT. Complete variable domain (other parts from reference TRBV5-5 and TRBJ1-6): DAGVTQSPTHLIKTRGQQVTLRCSPISGHKSVSWYQQVLGQGPQFIFQYYEKEERGRGNFPDRFSARQFPNYSSELNVNALLLGDSALYLCASSRSGGSYNSPLHFGNGTRLTVT.

In its sample, this clone was seen a few times. The gene calls are TRBV30 and TRBJ2-3; a weak D match, TRBD1 (5 bases). The germline V gene encodes CDR1 GTSNPN and CDR2 SVGIG (reference sequence). CDR3 size: 15 residues. V lost 5 bases and J 3 bases, leaving 18 bases between the germline ends. In DNA form, the CDR3 reads TGTGCCTGGCAGCCCGAGACAGTCCTAACAGATACGCAGTATTTT. Translation: CAWQPETVLTDTQYF.

This rearrangement joins TRBV9 to TRBJ1-3; D gene ambiguous. V lost 2 bases and J 0 bases, leaving 9 bases between the germline ends. Looked up from germline, CDR1 is SGDLS and CDR2 is YYNGEE. The CDR3 sequence is 15 residues long. CDR3 nucleotide sequence: TGTGCCAGCAGCGTGAAAGGATCCTCTGGAAACACCATATATTTT. It codes for CASSVKGSSGNTIYF.

In the case of this clone: An end of the junction does not agree with germline; a read error may underlie this. The V gene is TRBV5-1, the J gene TRBJ1-2; D gene ambiguous. The CDR3 runs 15 residues. Looked up from germline, CDR1 is SGHRS and CDR2 is YFSETQ. The CDR3 nucleotides read TGCGCCAGCAGTTTGGATCCGGCAAGTAACTATGGCTACACCTTC. Its protein is CASSLDPASNYGYTF.

This chain connects TRBV28 to TRBJ2-7; maybe TRBD1 (6 bases). The CDR3 extends over 15 amino acids. The V gene lost 4 bases and the J gene lost 5 bases, with 18 bases spanning the gap. In germline, CDR1 is MDHEN, CDR2 SYDVKM. The CDR3 DNA reads as TGTGCCAGCAGTTCGCCGGGACAAGTCTGGGACGAGCAGTACGTC. It encodes CASSSPGQVWDEQYV.

The rearrangement links TRBV29-1 to TRBJ2-1; weak D call: TRBD2 (6 bases). CDR1 and CDR2 (germline): SQVTM, ANQGSEA. The CDR3 loop spans 15 amino acids. V was cut by 4 bases and J by 8 bases, with 21 bases left in between. This chain's CDR3 is CSVVPAVSWGDEQFF. CDR3 DNA: TGCAGCGTTGTCCCTGCGGTCTCCTGGGGGGATGAGCAGTTCTTC.